This TCR beta chain was captured in a study of T cells in Graves' hyperthyroidism and ophthalmopathy. RNA transcripts served as the template for amplifying TCR beta CDR3 regions. The TCR CDR3 was amplified in a first-round RT-PCR using the HTBI primer set. MiXCR, applied by TCRdb to the multiplex PCR reads, yields one record per CDR3 protein. The sample yields more than 500,000 distinct CDR3 sequences, roughly a sixth seen once. Trimming cost V 4 bases and J 0 bases, with 12 bases left between them. Germline-derived CDR1 and CDR2 are MGHDK and SYGVNS. The CDR3 has 16 amino acids. Specimen: blood. The V gene is TRBV25-1, the J gene TRBJ2-2; no definite D call. This clonotype originated in a woman aged 25 to 39 with Graves' ophthalmopathy. This CDR3 is CASSGPRRANTGELFF. The CDR3 DNA follows: TGTGCCAGCAGTGGCCCCCGGCGCGCGAACACCGGGGAGCTGTTTTTT.